These 20 T cell receptor beta chains came from one sample sequenced in a study of beta chain features in type 1 diabetes. The study's findings and limits: Across all four CD4+ subsets, people with type 1 diabetes showed modestly shorter TCRB CDR3s.

As every portion of the isolated RNA was reverse transcribed, the sequencing read expressed TCRB transcripts. The table came from immunoSEQ multiplex PCR; TCRdb's copy has only in-frame clones and leaves some out. The table includes 200,000 to 250,000 clones, about 14% detected once. Their target antigens are unknown. Sequencing was done on a sample of naive CD4+ T cells from blood. Receptor source: a young man with type 1 diabetes.

The table lists this clone with a few counts. J is TRBJ2-5 and V is TRBV7-9; D unclear. Germline V CDR1 and CDR2: SEHNR, FQNEAQ (reference sequence). The CDR3 has 15 residues. V was shortened by 5 bases and J by 5 bases, with 18 bases between the two germline ends. CDR3 loop: CASSLSGAVRETQYF. CDR3 bases: TGTGCCAGCAGCCTCTCTGGCGCTGTGAGGGAGACCCAGTACTTC.

The chain links TRBV27 to TRBJ1-5; maybe TRBD1 (6 bases). This CDR3 region has 12 residues. The V gene's germline CDR1 is MNHEY and CDR2 SMNVEV (reference sequence). The V gene lost 5 bases and the J gene lost 7 bases, with 9 bases spanning the gap. The CDR3 bases are TGTGCCAGCAGTGGACAGACGCAGCCCCAGCATTTT. Protein sequence: CASSGQTQPQHF.

This clone occurred a few times. The rearrangement joins TRBV23-1 to TRBJ1-2; TRBD1 might be the D (5 bases). TRBV23-1 is an ORF for which the function is uncertain. V was trimmed by 2 bases and J by 8 bases, leaving 18 bases between them. The CDR3 covers 15 residues. CDR3 loop: CASSQGGGEAFGYTF. CDR3 in DNA: TGCGCCAGCAGTCAAGGGGGAGGGGAAGCGTTCGGCTACACCTTC.

This clone was found a few times. The chain recombines TRBV30 with TRBJ1-2; 9 nucleotides match TRBD1. The CDR3 sequence is 16 residues long. J lost 7 bases, V lost 2 bases, and 14 bases had no gene match. CDR1 is GTSNPN, CDR2 SVGIG, per germline (reference sequence). The CDR3 DNA sequence: TGTGCCTGGAGTAAAGGACAGGGGATGGCAATTGGTGGCTACACCTTC. Translated: CAWSKGQGMAIGGYTF.

Only a few counts were recorded for this clone. A read error may account for a junction end that differs from germline. The chain joins TRBV7-7 to TRBJ2-7; maybe TRBD2 (6 bases). CDR1 and CDR2 (germline): SSHAT, FNYEAQ (reference sequence). The CDR3 spans 13 residues. CDR3 DNA: TGTGCTAGCAGCTACAGACTAGCCTACGAGCAGTACTTC. It codes for CASSYRLAYEQYF.

V gene TRBV5-4 combines with J gene TRBJ2-2, with TRBD2 matching over 8 bases. In germline, CDR1 is SGHNT, CDR2 YYREEE (reference sequence). Losses at the gene ends were 1 base for V and 4 bases for J; bases not matched to a gene: 0. This CDR3 spans 14 amino acids. CDR3 sequence: CASSLREGTGELFF. The CDR3 DNA reads TGTGCCAGCAGCTTGCGGGAGGGCACCGGGGAGCTGTTTTTT.

The gene calls are TRBV2 and TRBJ1-2, with D perhaps matching TRBD1 (5 bases). This CDR3 region has 13 residues. CDR1 and CDR2 from the germline V gene are SNHLY and FYNNEI. Trimming pared 7 bases from V and 7 bases from J, leaving 16 bases between. The CDR3 nucleotides read TGTGCCAGCACGCCACTCAGGGAATCTGGCTACACCTTC. This codes for CASTPLRESGYTF. The full variable domain, in which reference TRBV2 and TRBJ1-2 provide the parts outside the CDR3, is EPEVTQTPSHQVTQMGQEVILRCVPISNHLYFYWYRQILGQKVEFLVSFYNNEISEKSEIFDDQFSVERPDGSNFTLKIRSTKLEDSAMYFCASTPLRESGYTFGSGTRLTVV.

The CDR3 nucleotides read TGTGCCAGCTCACCACGGACTGGGAACACCGGGGAGCTGTTTTTT. Residues: CASSPRTGNTGELFF. This sequence joins TRBV18 and TRBJ2-2; D perhaps matches TRBD2 (5 bases). This CDR3 is 15 amino acids long. Germline V gene lookup returns CDR1 KGHSH and CDR2 LQKENI. Between the trimmed V and J ends, which lost 1 base and 1 base, there was a span of 7 bases. The whole variable domain, filled in from reference TRBV18 and TRBJ2-2, reads NAGVMQNPRHLVRRRGQEARLRCSPMKGHSHVYWYRQLPEEGLKFMVYLQKENIIDESGMPKERFSAEFPKEGPSILRIQQVVRGDSAAYFCASSPRTGNTGELFFGEGSRLTVL.

J is TRBJ1-2 and V is TRBV29-1, with D tentatively TRBD1 (5 bases). This CDR3 comprises 14 residues. Germline V gene lookup returns CDR1 SQVTM and CDR2 ANQGSEA. Trimming shortened V by 0 bases and J by 0 bases, and 8 bases separated the two germline ends. This CDR3 reads CSVEDRQTNYGYTF. The CDR3 DNA sequence: TGCAGCGTTGAAGACCGACAGACTAACTATGGCTACACCTTC. Full variable domain (missing parts from reference TRBV29-1 and TRBJ1-2): SAVISQKPSRDICQRGTSLTIQCQVDSQVTMMFWYRQQPGQSLTLIATANQGSEATYESGFVIDKFPISRPNLTFSTLTVSNMSPEDSSIYLCSVEDRQTNYGYTFGSGTRLTVV.

The chain joins TRBV5-1 to TRBJ1-2, with 10 bases aligning to TRBD1. Per the germline V gene, CDR1 is SGHRS and CDR2 is YFSETQ. J lost 3 bases, V lost 6 bases, and 5 bases had no gene match. The CDR3 has 14 amino acids. CDR3 in amino acids: CASTTGTGDYGYTF. The CDR3 bases are TGCGCCAGCACCACCGGGACAGGGGACTATGGCTACACCTTC.

This clone was observed a handful of times. V usage is TRBV21-1 and J usage is TRBJ2-3; the table's D call, TRBD2, has no DNA check behind it. TRBV21-1 is an annotated pseudogene. The CDR3 runs to 15 residues. The CDR3 loop is CASSKRGGPRDTQYF. The CDR3 DNA reads as TGTGCCAGCAGCAAACGCGGGGGTCCGAGAGATACGCAGTATTTT.

This clone was seen more than once but under ten times. The genes are TRBV7-2 and TRBJ2-7; the match to TRBD1 covers 8 bases. The V gene's germline CDR1 is SGHTA and CDR2 FQGNSA. This CDR3 has 14 amino acids. V gave up 3 bases and J gave up 2 bases; unmatched junction bases: 3. The CDR3 loop is CASSFLQGAYEQYF. DNA for the CDR3: TGTGCCAGCAGCTTTTTACAGGGGGCCTACGAGCAGTACTTC.

This clone was detected a few times. V is TRBV11-2 and J is TRBJ2-5; weak D call: TRBD2 (5 bases). Trimming removed 1 base at V and 1 base at J, with 10 bases between. The V gene's germline CDR1 is SGHAT and CDR2 FQNNGV. This CDR3 contains 15 residues. The CDR3 bases are TGTGCCAGCAGCTTAGGTCTAGCCCGCCAAGAGACCCAGTACTTC. It encodes CASSLGLARQETQYF.

The chain combines TRBV19 with TRBJ2-1, with TRBD1 matching 11 bases. Looked up from germline, CDR1 is LNHDA and CDR2 is SQIVND (reference sequence). The CDR3 sequence is 17 residues long. The V segment lost 5 bases and the J segment 7 bases; nucleotides outside the gene matches: 13. DNA for the CDR3: TGTGCCAGTAGTGTCCCGTACGGACAGGGGGCAAGGAATGAGCAGTTCTTC. Protein: CASSVPYGQGARNEQFF.

This clone was detected only a few times. This chain links TRBV4-1 with TRBJ2-2; weak D call: TRBD1 (6 bases). In germline, CDR1 is MGHRA, CDR2 YSYEKL. The V end was cut by 1 base, the J end by 6 bases, with 9 bases between. CDR3 size: 14 residues. CDR3 sequence (DNA): TGCGCCAGCAGCCAAGTTGGGGGCTCCGGGGAGCTGTTTTTT. It translates to CASSQVGGSGELFF.

This clone came up a few times. This chain connects TRBV18 to TRBJ1-5, with 9 nucleotides matching TRBD1. CDR3 length equals 15 residues. The V gene's germline CDR1 is KGHSH and CDR2 LQKENI. V shed 3 bases and J 11 bases; nucleotides not matched to a gene: 11. CDR3 loop: CASSPGTGSSMAQHF. CDR3 in DNA: TGTGCCAGCTCACCCGGGACAGGGTCTTCGATGGCCCAGCATTTT.

This chain joins TRBV10-3 and TRBJ2-5, with D possibly being TRBD2 (5 bases). V lost 0 bases, J lost 4 bases, and 12 bases lay in between. This CDR3 comprises 15 residues. Per germline, CDR1 ENHRY and CDR2 SYGVKD. CDR3: CAISESLAKGETQYF. Here the CDR3 DNA reads TGTGCCATCAGTGAGTCGTTAGCGAAGGGAGAGACCCAGTACTTC.

This clone was seen a handful of times. This chain uses TRBV25-1 with TRBJ1-2, with a possible D match to TRBD1 (6 bases). CDR1 MGHDK and CDR2 SYGVNS come from the germline V gene. V gave up 6 bases and J gave up 4 bases, with 18 bases separating them. The CDR3 covers 15 residues. The CDR3 sequence: CASSAGGGRGYGYTF. The CDR3 DNA reads as TGTGCCAGCAGCGCCGGGGGGGGGCGCGGCTATGGCTACACCTTC.

The V and J genes are TRBV19 and TRBJ1-2; 8 positions agree with TRBD1. V lost 4 bases, J lost 7 bases, and 14 bases stayed unmatched. The V gene's germline CDR1 is LNHDA and CDR2 SQIVND (reference sequence). The CDR3 totals 16 residues. This CDR3 reads CASSTQGAMEVRGYTF. The DNA for the CDR3 is TGTGCCAGTAGTACGCAGGGGGCGATGGAAGTACGTGGCTACACCTTC.

The chain carries TRBV29-1 and TRBJ1-2; D is unclear. The V gene's germline CDR1 is SQVTM and CDR2 ANQGSEA. Trimming removed 2 bases at V and 4 bases at J, with 11 bases between. This CDR3 is 13 amino acids long. The CDR3 bases are TGCAGCGTTGAATTGAACACGATCTATGGCTACACCTTC. Translation gives CSVELNTIYGYTF.